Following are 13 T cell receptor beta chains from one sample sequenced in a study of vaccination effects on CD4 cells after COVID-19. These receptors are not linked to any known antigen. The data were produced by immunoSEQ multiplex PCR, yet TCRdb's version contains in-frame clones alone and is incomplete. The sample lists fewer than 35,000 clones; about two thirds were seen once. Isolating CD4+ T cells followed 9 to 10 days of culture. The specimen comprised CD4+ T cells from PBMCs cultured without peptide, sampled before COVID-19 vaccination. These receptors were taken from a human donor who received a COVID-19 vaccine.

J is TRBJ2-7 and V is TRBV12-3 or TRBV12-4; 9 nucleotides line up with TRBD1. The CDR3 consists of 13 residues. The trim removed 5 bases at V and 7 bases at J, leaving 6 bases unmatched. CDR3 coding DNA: TGTGCCAGCAGTCGGGACAGGGTAGGAGAGCAGTACTTC. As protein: CASSRDRVGEQYF.

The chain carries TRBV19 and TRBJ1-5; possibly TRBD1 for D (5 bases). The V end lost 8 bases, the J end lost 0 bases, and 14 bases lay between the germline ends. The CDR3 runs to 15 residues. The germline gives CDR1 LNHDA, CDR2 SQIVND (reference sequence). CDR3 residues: CASYPGSYSNQPQHF. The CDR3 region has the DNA TGTGCCAGTTACCCAGGGAGTTATAGCAATCAGCCCCAGCATTTT.

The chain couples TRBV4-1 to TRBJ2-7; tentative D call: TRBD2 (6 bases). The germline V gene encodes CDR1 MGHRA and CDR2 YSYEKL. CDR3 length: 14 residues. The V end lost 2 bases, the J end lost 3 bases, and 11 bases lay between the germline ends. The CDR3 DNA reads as TGCGCCAGCAGCCAAAGGGGAGGAATCTACGAGCAGTACTTC. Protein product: CASSQRGGIYEQYF.

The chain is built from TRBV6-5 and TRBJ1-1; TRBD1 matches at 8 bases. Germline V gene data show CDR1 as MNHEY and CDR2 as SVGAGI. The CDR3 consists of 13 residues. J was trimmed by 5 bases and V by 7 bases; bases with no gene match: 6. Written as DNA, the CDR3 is TGTGCCAGCACCGGACAGGGATTAACTGAAGCTTTCTTT. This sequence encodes CASTGQGLTEAFF.

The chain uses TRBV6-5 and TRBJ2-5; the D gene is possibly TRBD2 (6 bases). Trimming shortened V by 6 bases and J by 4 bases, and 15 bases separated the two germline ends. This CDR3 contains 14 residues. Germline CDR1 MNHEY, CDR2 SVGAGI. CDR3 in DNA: TGTGCCAGCAGGGGCGGACTATTTAGAGAGACCCAGTACTTC. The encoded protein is CASRGGLFRETQYF.

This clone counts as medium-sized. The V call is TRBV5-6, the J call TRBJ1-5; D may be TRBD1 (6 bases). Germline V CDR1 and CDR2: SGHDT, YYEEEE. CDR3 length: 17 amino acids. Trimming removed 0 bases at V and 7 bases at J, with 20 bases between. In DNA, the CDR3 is TGTGCCAGCAGCTTGGCAGGATCCACAGGGCCTGGGCAGCCCCAGCATTTT. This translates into CASSLAGSTGPGQPQHF.

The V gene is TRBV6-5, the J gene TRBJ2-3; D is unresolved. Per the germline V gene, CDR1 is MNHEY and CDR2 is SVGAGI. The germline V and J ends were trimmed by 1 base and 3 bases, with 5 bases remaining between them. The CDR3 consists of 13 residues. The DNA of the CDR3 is TGTGCCAGCAGTTACTTAGGGACAGATACGCAGTATTTT. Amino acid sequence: CASSYLGTDTQYF.

CDR3: CASSPRRVTEAFF. CDR3 nucleotide sequence: TGTGCCAGCAGCCCTCGTAGGGTAACTGAAGCTTTCTTT. The gene calls are TRBV3-1 (or the pseudogene TRBV3-2) and TRBJ1-1; D not certain. Germline V CDR1 and CDR2: LGHDT, YNNKEL (reference sequence). This CDR3 is 13 amino acids long. V was shortened by 4 bases and J by 5 bases, with 11 bases between the two germline ends.

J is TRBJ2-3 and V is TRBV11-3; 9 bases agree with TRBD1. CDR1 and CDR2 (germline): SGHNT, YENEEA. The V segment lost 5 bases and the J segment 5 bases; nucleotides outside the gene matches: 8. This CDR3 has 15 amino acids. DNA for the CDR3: TGTGCCAGCAGCACCCGGACAGGGGATAGAGATACGCAGTATTTT. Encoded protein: CASSTRTGDRDTQYF.

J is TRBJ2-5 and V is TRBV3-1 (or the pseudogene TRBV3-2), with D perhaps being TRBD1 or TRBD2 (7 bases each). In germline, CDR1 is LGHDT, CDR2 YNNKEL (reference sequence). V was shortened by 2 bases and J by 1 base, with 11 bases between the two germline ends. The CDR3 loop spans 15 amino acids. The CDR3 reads CASSQQGGAQETQYF. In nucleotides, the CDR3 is TGTGCCAGCAGCCAACAGGGGGGGGCCCAAGAGACCCAGTACTTC.

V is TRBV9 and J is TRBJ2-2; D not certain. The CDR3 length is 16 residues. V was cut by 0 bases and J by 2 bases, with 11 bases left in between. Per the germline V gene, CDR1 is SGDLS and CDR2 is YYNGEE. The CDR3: CASSVAVGPNTGELFF. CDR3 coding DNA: TGTGCCAGCAGCGTAGCTGTTGGGCCAAACACCGGGGAGCTGTTTTTT.

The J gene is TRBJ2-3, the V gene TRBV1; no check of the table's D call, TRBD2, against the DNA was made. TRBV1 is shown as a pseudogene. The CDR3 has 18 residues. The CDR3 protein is CTSSPVFPSRENGDTQYF. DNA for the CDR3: TGCACCAGCAGCCCAGTCTTCCCGAGCCGGGAGAATGGGGATACGCAGTATTTT.

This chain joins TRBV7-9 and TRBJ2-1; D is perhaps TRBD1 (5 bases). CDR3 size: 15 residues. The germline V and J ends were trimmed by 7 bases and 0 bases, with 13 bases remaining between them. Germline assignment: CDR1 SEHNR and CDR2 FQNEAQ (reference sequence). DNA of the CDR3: TGTGCCAGCATCACAGGCAGCAGCTCCTACAATGAGCAGTTCTTC. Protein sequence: CASITGSSSYNEQFF.